Listed below are T cell receptor beta chains from one sample, sequenced in a study of blood T cell repertoires in COVID-19. Clones were sequenced by immunoSEQ multiplex PCR, and TCRdb holds only the in-frame ones, with some missing. The data show 85,000 to 130,000 clones, about nine tenths seen once. The specimen sequenced was peripheral blood. These receptors were obtained from a man in his 60s with acute or convalescent COVID-19. Each CDR3 is given with its conserved first and last residue. Fields, in order: V gene, D gene, clone size, J gene, CDR3 DNA, CDR3 protein. D genes are given only for firm matches. A row's size may be missing; if present it is once, few, many or a size class.

V: TRBV21-1; D: NA; size: once; J: TRBJ1-1; DNA: TGTGCCAGCAGCAAAGATGGGCTTGGGAACACTGAAGCTTTCTTT; CDR3: CASSKDGLGNTEAFF
V: TRBV24-1; D: NA; size: NA; J: TRBJ2-1; DNA: TGTGCCACCAGTGCGCCCCGGCAGGGGCTCTACAATGAGCAGTTCTTC; CDR3: CATSAPRQGLYNEQFF
V: TRBV30; D: TRBD2; size: NA; J: TRBJ2-7; DNA: TGTGCCTGGAGTGTGGGAGCGGGAACGAACGAGCAGTACTTC; CDR3: CAWSVGAGTNEQYF
V: TRBV7-8; D: NA; size: NA; J: TRBJ1-1; DNA: TGTGCCAGCAGCTTAGGGGGCAGGGGATTGAACACTGAAGCTTTCTTT; CDR3: CASSLGGRGLNTEAFF
V: TRBV19; D: NA; size: NA; J: TRBJ2-3; DNA: TGTGCCAGTAGTCCTGACAGTTCGGATACGCAGTATTTT; CDR3: CASSPDSSDTQYF
V: TRBV9; D: NA; size: NA; J: TRBJ1-2; DNA: TGTGCCAGCAGCTTTACAGGGAACTATGGCTACACCTTC; CDR3: CASSFTGNYGYTF
V: TRBV11-1; D: TRBD1; size: NA; J: TRBJ1-1; DNA: TGTGCCAGCAGTTTTGACAGGGTCGGGACTGAAGCTTTCTTT; CDR3: CASSFDRVGTEAFF
V: TRBV29-1; D: NA; size: NA; J: TRBJ2-1; DNA: TGCAGCACACAGGATACCTACAATGAGCAGTTCTTC; CDR3: CSTQDTYNEQFF
V: TRBV30; D: NA; size: NA; J: TRBJ1-6; DNA: TGTGCCTGGACCGCACCTCTCACCGGCAGGGCTAATTCACCCCTCCACTTT; CDR3: CAWTAPLTGRANSPLHF
V: TRBV19; D: TRBD1; size: NA; J: TRBJ1-1; DNA: TGTGCCAGTAGTATCGGGACAGGGCTGAACACTGAAGCTTTCTTT; CDR3: CASSIGTGLNTEAFF